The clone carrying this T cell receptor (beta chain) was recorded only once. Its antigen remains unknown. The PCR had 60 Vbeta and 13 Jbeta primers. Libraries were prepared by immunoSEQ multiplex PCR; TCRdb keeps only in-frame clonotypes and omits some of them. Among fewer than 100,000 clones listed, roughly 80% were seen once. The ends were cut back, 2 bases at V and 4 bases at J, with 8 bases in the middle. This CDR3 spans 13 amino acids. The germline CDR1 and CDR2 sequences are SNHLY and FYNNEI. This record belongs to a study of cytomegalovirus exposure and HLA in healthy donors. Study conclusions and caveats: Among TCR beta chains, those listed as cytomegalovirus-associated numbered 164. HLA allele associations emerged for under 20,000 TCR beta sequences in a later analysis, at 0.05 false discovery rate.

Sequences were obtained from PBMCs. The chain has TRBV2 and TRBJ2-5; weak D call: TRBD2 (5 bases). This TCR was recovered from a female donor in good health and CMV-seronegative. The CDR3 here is CASSESAGETQYF. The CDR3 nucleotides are TGTGCCAGCAGTGAATCTGCGGGAGAGACCCAGTACTTC.